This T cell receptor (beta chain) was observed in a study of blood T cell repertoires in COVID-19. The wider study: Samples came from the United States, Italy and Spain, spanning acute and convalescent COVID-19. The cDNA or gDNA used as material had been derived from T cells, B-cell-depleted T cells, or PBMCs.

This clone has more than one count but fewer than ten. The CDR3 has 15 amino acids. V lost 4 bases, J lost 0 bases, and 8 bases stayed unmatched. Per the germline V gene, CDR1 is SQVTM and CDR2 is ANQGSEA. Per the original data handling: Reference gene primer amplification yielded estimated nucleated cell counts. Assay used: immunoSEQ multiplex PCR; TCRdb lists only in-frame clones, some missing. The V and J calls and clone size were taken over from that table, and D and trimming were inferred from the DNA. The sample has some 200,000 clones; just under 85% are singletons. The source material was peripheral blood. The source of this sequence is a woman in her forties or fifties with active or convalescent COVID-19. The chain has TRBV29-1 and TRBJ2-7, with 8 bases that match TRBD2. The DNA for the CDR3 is TGCAGCGTTGGGGATAGCGGGGATAGCTCCTACGAGCAGTACTTC. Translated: CSVGDSGDSSYEQYF.